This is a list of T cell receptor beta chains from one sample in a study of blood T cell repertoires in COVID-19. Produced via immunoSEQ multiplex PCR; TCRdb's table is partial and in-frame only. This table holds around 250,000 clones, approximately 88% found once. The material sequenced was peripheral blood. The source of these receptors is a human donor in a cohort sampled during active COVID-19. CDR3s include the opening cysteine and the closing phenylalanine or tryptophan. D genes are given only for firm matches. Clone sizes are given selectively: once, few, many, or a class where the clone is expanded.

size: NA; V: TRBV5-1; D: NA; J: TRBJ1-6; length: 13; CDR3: CASRQYRDSPLHF; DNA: TGCGCCAGCAGACAGTACAGGGATTCACCCCTCCACTTT
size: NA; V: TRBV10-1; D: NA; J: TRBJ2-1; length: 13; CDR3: CASSVGRYNEQFF; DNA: TGCGCCAGCAGTGTCGGCAGGTACAATGAGCAGTTCTTC
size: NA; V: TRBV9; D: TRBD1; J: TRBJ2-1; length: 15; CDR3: CASSVDRGQYNEQFF; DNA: TGTGCCAGCAGCGTAGACAGGGGGCAGTACAATGAGCAGTTCTTC
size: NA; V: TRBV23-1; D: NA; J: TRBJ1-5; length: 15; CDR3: CASSQSALDNQPQHF; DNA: TGCGCCAGCAGTCAATCAGCGCTAGACAATCAGCCCCAGCATTTT
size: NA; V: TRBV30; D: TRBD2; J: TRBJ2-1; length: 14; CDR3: CASLGGGGYNEQFF; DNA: TGTGCCTCGCTTGGCGGGGGGGGTTACAATGAGCAGTTCTTC
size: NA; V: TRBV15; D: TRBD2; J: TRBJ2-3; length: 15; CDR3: CATEAGVGLTDTQYF; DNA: TGTGCCACCGAGGCGGGAGTGGGGCTCACAGATACGCAGTATTTT
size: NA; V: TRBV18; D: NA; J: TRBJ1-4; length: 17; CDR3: CASSPLTSGSWSEKLFF; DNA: TGTGCCAGCTCACCTCTAACATCAGGGTCGTGGAGTGAAAAACTGTTTTTT
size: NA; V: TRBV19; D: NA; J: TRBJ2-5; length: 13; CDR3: CASSVQGRETQYF; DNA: TGTGCCAGTAGTGTACAGGGTCGAGAGACCCAGTACTTC
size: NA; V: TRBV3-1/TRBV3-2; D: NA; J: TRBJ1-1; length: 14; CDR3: CASSQGGVNTEAFF; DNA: TGTGCCAGCAGCCAAGGGGGGGTGAACACTGAAGCTTTCTTT
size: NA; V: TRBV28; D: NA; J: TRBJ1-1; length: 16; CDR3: CASNLEGSFMNTEAFF; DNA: TGTGCCAGCAACCTGGAGGGGTCCTTCATGAACACTGAAGCTTTCTTT
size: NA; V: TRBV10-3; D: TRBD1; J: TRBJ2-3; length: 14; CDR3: CAISGTGEADTQYF; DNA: TGTGCCATCAGTGGGACAGGGGAGGCAGATACGCAGTATTTT
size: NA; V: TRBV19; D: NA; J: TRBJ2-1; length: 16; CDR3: CASSIERGLGGDEQFF; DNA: TGTGCCAGTAGTATAGAGCGGGGACTCGGCGGCGATGAGCAGTTCTTC
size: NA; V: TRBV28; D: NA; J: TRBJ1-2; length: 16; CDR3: CASSLMAGQPQYGYTF; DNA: TGTGCCAGCAGTTTAATGGCCGGACAGCCACAATATGGCTACACCTTC
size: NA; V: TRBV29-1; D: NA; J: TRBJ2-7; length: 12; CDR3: CSVEERAYEQYF; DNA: TGCAGCGTTGAGGAGAGGGCCTACGAGCAGTACTTC
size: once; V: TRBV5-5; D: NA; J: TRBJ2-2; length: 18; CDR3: CASSSGPRRTTNTGELFF; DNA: TGTGCCAGCAGCTCCGGCCCGCGTAGGACAACGAACACCGGGGAGCTGTTTTTT
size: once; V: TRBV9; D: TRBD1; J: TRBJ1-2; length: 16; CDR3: CASSVNRGFRNYGYTF; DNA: TGTGCCAGCAGCGTAAACAGGGGTTTTAGGAACTATGGCTACACCTTC
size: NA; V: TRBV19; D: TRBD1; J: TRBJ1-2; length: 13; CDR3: CASSGQGKSGYTF; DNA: TGTGCCAGTAGCGGACAGGGGAAGAGCGGCTACACCTTC
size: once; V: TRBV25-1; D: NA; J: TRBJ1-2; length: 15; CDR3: CASSGVDRGSSGYTF; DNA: TGTGCCAGCAGTGGAGTGGATAGGGGGAGCTCTGGCTACACCTTC